A single sample is the source of the 2 T cell receptor beta chains below, sequenced in a study of CD8 T cells in Susac syndrome. The RNA, 0.5 to 1 ug, was put through reverse transcription using random hexamers. TCRdb reprocessed the immunoSEQ multiplex PCR reads via MiXCR and lists one record per CDR3 protein. The sample carries some 200,000 distinct CDR3 sequences, 92% recorded once. The sample was CD8+ T cells from PBMCs. The receptors come from a human donor with multiple sclerosis.

This chain uses TRBV4-1 with TRBJ1-5; D is perhaps TRBD1 (5 bases). V lost 4 bases to trimming and J lost 9 bases, with 25 bases between them. Germline V CDR1 and CDR2: MGHRA, YSYEKL. The CDR3 covers 17 residues. In DNA, the CDR3 is TGCGCCAGCAGCCTTAGACAGCGTCAGGGCCACCGGCTGCCCCAGCATTTT. It codes for CASSLRQRQGHRLPQHF.

J is TRBJ2-7 and V is TRBV12-3 or TRBV12-4; 7 bases map to TRBD2. The trim removed 3 bases at V and 1 base at J, leaving 6 bases unmatched. The CDR3 is 15 amino acids. The CDR3 nucleotides read TGTGCCAGCAGTTTGCGGGATAGCGGGTCCTACGAGCAGTACTTC. It specifies CASSLRDSGSYEQYF.